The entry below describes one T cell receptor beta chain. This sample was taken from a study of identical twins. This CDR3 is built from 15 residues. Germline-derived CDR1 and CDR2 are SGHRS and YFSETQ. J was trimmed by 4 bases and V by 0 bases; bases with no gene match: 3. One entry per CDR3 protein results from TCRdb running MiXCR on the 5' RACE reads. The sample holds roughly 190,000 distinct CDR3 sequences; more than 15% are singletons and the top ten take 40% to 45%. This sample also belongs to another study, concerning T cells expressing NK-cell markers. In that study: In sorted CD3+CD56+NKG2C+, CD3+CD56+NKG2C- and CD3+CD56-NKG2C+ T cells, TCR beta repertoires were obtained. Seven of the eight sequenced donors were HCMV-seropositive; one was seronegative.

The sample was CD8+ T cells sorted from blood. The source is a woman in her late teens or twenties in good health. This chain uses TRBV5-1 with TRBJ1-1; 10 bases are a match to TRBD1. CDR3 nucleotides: TGCGCCAGCAGCTTGGAGGGACAGGGGAGCACTGAAGCTTTCTTT. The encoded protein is CASSLEGQGSTEAFF.